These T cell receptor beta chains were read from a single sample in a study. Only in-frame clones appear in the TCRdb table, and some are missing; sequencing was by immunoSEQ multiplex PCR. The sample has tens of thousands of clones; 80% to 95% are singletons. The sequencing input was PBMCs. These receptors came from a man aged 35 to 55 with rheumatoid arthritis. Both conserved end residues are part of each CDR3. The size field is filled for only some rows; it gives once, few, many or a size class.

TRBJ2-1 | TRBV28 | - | CAIRGRLGLNEQFF
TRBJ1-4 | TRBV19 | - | CASSSPATNEKLFF
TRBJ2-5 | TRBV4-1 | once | CASSHRTDIWTQETQYF
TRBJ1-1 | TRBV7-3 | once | CASSFDRDTEAFF
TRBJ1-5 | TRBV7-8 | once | CASSPFNQPQHF
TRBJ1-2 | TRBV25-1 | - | CASSHLGTPTGGYTF
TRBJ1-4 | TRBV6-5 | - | CASSRRAEGREKLFF
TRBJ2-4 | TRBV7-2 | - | CASSQEQGSTKNIQYF
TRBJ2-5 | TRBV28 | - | CASSQRLAGTGTQYF
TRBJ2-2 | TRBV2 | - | CASSELRNTGELFF
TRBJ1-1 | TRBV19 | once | CASRMGQGDTEAFF
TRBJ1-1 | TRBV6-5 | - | CASSYEGARTEAFF
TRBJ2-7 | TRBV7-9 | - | CASSLGGGTYEQYF
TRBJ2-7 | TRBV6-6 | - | CASKGAASYEQYF
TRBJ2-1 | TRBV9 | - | CASSGIPTGDTYNEQFF
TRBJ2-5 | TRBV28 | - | CASRNSGTSGRGETQYF
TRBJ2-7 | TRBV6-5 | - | CASDADRGRSEQYF
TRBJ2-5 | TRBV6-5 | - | CASSSGGAETQYF
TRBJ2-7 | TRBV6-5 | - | CASRPGRYEQYF
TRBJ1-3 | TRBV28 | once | CASSLISGNTIYF
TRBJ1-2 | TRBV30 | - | CAWSRGHPYGYTF
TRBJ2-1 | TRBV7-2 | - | CASSVRALDSPYNEQFF
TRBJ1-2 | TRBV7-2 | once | CASSFERLGYTF
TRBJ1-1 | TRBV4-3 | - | CASSQDRGHTEAFF
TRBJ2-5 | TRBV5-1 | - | CASSKGTGQETQYF
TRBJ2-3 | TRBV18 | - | CASSPWDLAGTQYF
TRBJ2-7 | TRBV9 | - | CASSRAGLYEQYF
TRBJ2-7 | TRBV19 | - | CATKDRGKEQYF
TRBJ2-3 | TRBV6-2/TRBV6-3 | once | CASSWSLGDTQYF
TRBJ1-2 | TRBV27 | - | CASLGRGRKGYTF
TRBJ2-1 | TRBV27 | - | CASSLFSPLTDEQFF
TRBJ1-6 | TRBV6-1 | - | CASSEHRPTYNSPLHF
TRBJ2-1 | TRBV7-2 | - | CASTPGLGYNEQFF
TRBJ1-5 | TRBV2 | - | CASSPGPNQPQHF
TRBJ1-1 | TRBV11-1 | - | CASSGRDTEAFF
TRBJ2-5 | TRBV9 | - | CASSPLSGGRETQYF
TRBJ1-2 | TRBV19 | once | CASSGRDRAPSAYGYTF
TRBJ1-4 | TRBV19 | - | CASNRDTLNEKLFF
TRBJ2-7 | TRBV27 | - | CASSRSSRHEQYF
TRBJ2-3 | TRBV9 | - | CASSEGQFSDTQYF
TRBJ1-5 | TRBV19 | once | CASSADRGNQPQHF
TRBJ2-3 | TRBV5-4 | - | CASSLAAGVGTDTQYF
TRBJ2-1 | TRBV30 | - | CAWSREREINEQFF